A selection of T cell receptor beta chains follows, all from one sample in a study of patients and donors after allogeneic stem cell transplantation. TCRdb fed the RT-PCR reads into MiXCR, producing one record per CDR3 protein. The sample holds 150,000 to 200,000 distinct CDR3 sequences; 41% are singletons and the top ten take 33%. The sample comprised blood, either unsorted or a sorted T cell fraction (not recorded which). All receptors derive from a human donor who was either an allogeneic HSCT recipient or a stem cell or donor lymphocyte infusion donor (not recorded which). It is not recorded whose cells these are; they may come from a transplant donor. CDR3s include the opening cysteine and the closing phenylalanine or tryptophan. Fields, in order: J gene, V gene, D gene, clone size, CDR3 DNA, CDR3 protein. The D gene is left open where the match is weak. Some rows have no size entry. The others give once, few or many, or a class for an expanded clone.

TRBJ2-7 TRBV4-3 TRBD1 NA TGCGCCAGCAGCCAAGATCAGGGACAGAACGAGCAGTACTTC CASSQDQGQNEQYF
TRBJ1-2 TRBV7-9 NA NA TGTGCCAGCAGCTCCGTGTCGACAGTGGATGGCTACACCTTC CASSSVSTVDGYTF
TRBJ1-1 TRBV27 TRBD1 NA TGTGCCAGCAGTACCCCCGGGACAGCGAACACTGAAGCTTTCTTT CASSTPGTANTEAFF
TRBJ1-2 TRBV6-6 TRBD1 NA TGTGCCAGCATTGGAGGGACAGGGAGTGGCTACACCTTC CASIGGTGSGYTF
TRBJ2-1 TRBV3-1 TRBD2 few TGTGCCAGCAGCCAAGAGGGACTAGCTACGAATGAGCAGTTCTTC CASSQEGLATNEQFF
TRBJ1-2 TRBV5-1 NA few TGCGCCAGCAGCCAGGGTGGCTACACCTTC CASSQGGYTF
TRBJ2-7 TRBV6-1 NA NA TGTGCCAGCAGTGAAGGTATCCTGCCCTCCTACGAGCAGTACTTC CASSEGILPSYEQYF
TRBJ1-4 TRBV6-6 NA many TGTGCCAGCAGTTACTCGGGAACAACTAATGAAAAACTGTTTTTT CASSYSGTTNEKLFF
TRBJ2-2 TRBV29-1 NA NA TGCAGCGTTGAAGATCTCGGCACAAACACCGGGGAGCTGTTTTTT CSVEDLGTNTGELFF
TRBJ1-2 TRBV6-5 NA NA TGTGCCAGCAGTTACGGTCAGGGCGAGTACTATGGCTACACCTTC CASSYGQGEYYGYTF
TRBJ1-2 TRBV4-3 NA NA TGCGCCAGCAGCCAATTCGCCCGGGCCGTAGCTTCTGGCTACACCTTC CASSQFARAVASGYTF
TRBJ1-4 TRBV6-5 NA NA TGTGCCAGCAGTTACTCATCGTTGTGGGAGGCCCGGGAGGAAAAACTGTTTTTT CASSYSSLWEAREEKLFF
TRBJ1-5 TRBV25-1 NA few TGTGCCAGCAGTGATCCGGGCGGCAATCAGCCCCAGCATTTT CASSDPGGNQPQHF
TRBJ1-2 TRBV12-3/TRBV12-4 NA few TGTGCCAGCACCGTTGGAGGGGCCTATGGCTACACCTTC CASTVGGAYGYTF
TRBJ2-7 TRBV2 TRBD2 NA TGTGCCAGCAGGGGAGCGGGAACCTCCTACGAGCAGTACTTC CASRGAGTSYEQYF
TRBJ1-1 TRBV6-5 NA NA TGTGCCAGCAGGCTAAAGTCTAAGAACACTGAAGCTTTCTTT CASRLKSKNTEAFF
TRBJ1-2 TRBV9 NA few TGTGCCAGCAGCGTTGAGGGTGGAAGGGACTATGGCTACACCTTC CASSVEGGRDYGYTF
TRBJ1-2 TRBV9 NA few TGTGCCAGCAGCGTAGCCCCCCAGGGACCTAACTATGGCTACACCTTC CASSVAPQGPNYGYTF
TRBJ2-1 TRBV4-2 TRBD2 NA TGTGCCAGCAGCCAACTAGCGGTTAACAATGAGCAGTTCTTC CASSQLAVNNEQFF
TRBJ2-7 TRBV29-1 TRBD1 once TGCAGCGTTGAAGATTGGACAGGGGGCCACTACGAGCAGTACTTC CSVEDWTGGHYEQYF